This TCR beta chain derives from a study of cytomegalovirus exposure and HLA in healthy donors. Notes on the study in general: Data from an earlier analysis indicated that most TCR beta V segments were productive either about 87% or about 30% of the time. Apparent HLA restriction characterized most CMV-associated TCR beta chains in a later analysis.

J gave up 7 bases and V 4 bases, and 11 bases lay outside the gene matches. The CDR3 extends over 16 amino acids. Germline V lookup: CDR1 SGDLS, CDR2 YYNGEE. A remark on this clone: Its target is not known.

Primers: 60 Vbeta forward and 13 Jbeta reverse. As originally analysed: A later analysis counted about 80 million unique TCR beta chains, around 10 million shared. TCRdb keeps only in-frame clones here, not all; method: immunoSEQ multiplex PCR. V, J and clone size were drawn from that table, and D and trimming were deduced from the DNA. This table holds some 140,000 clones, approximately 80% found once. Sample: PBMCs. The genes are TRBV9 and TRBJ2-1, with 10 bases fitting TRBD2. This receptor was identified in a woman aged 35 to 49 in good health and CMV-seropositive. The CDR3 region has the DNA TGTGCCAGCAGCACCCAGCGGGAGGGCCTGGTGAATGAGCAGTTCTTC. Amino acid sequence: CASSTQREGLVNEQFF.